This entry concerns a single T cell receptor (beta chain). The antigen remains undetermined. The sample is drawn from a study of CXCR3-negative and CXCR3-positive naive CD8 T cells. The study's findings and limits: For memory CD8+ cells diversity was much lower, but both naive subsets had comparably high diversity. In naive cells, CXCR3-negative and CXCR3-positive subsets had similar TRBV-TRBJ usage; memory cells differed. Greater hydrophobicity was found in TRB CDR3s of CXCR3-positive naive cells than of CXCR3-negative naive cells.

The authors prepared UMI-labeled TRB cDNA libraries by 5' RACE. TCRdb reprocessed the 5' RACE reads; each CDR3 protein has one entry and no DNA is given. Its listing shows about 130,000 distinct CDR3 sequences. Sequenced input: naive CXCR3- CD8+ T cells from blood. As to subset: CD45RO-CCR7+CD27+CD95- naive CD8+ T cells lacking CXCR3 (TNR3-). The sequence was obtained from a human donor in good health. Some clones in this sample may be carry-over from other donors' samples.

The CDR3 is CASSTGGAFGANVLTF. This chain uses TRBV5-6 with TRBJ2-6; checking the TCRdb D call of TRBD1 is not possible without DNA. Germline V gene lookup returns CDR1 SGHDT and CDR2 YYEEEE. CDR3 length: 16 residues.